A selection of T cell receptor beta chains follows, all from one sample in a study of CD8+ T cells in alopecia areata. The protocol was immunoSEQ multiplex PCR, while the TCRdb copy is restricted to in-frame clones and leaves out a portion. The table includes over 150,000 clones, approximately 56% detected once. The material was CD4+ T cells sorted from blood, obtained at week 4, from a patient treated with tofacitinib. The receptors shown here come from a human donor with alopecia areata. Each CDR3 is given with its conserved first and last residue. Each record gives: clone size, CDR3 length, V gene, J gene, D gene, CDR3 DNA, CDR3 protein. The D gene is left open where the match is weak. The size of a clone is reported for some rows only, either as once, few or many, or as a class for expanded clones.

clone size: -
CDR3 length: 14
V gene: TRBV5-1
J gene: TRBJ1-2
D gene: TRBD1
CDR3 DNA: TGCGCCAGCAGTCCCGGGACAGGGAACTATGGCTACACCTTC
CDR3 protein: CASSPGTGNYGYTF

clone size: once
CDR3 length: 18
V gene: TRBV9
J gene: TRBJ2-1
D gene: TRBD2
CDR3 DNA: TGTGCCAGCAGCGTAGCCGGGGGGGGTCCCTCGGCCTACAATGAGCAGTTCTTC
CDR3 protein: CASSVAGGGPSAYNEQFF

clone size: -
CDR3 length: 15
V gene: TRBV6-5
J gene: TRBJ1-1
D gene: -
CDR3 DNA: TGTGCCAGCAGTTGGCACTCCGGGGGTCGGACTGAAGCTTTCTTT
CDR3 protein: CASSWHSGGRTEAFF

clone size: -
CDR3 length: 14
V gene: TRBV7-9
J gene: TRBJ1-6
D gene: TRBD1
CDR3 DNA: TGTGCCAGCAGCTTAGGACAGGGTAGTTCACCCCTCCACTTT
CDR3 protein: CASSLGQGSSPLHF

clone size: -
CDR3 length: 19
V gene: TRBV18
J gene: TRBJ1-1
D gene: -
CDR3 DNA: TGTGCCAGCTCACCACGATTGTCGGTCCGGGCGGGGCGCAGCACTGAAGCTTTCTTT
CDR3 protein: CASSPRLSVRAGRSTEAFF

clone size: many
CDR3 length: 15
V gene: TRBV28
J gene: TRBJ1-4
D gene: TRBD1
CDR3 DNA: TGTGCCAGCAGCCCCACAGGGGGTAGGAGTGAAAAACTGTTTTTT
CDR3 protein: CASSPTGGRSEKLFF

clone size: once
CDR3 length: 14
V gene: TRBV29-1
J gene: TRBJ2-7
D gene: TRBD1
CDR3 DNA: TGCAGCGTCGTCGTAGGGACAGGAGGTTTCGAGCAGTACTTC
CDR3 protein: CSVVVGTGGFEQYF

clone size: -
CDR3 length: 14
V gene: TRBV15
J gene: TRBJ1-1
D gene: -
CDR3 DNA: TGTGCCACCAGCAGAGACAATCTGGAAGCTGAAGCTTTCTTT
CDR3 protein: CATSRDNLEAEAFF

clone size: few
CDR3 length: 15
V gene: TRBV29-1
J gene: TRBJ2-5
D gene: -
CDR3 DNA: TGCAGCGTTGATAGGTTGGGGACTTTGCGGGAGACCCAGTACTTC
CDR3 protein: CSVDRLGTLRETQYF

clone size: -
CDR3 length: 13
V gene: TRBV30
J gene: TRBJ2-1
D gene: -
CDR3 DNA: TGTGCCTGGAGTGGGGGTAGAGATAATGAGCAGTTCTTC
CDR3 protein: CAWSGGRDNEQFF

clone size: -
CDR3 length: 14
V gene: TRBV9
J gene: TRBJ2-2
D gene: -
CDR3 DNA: TGTGCCAGCAGCGTAGAAGCTCGGGCCGGGGAGCTGTTTTTT
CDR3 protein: CASSVEARAGELFF

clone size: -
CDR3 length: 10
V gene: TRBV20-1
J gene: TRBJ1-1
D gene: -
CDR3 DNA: TGCAGCGTTGGGGGCACTGAAGCTTTCTTT
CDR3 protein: CSVGGTEAFF

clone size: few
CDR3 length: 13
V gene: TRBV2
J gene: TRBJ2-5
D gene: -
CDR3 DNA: TGTGCCAGCCTCCTAGCGTCCCAAGAGACCCAGTACTTC
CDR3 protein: CASLLASQETQYF

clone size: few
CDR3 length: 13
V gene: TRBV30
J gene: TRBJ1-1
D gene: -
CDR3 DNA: TGTGCCTGGAGTAGCAGGAGAAACACTGAAGCTTTCTTT
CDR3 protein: CAWSSRRNTEAFF

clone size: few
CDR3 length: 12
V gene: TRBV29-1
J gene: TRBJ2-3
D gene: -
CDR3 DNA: TGCAGCGTTGGTTCCGTGGCGGATACGCAGTATTTT
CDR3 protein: CSVGSVADTQYF

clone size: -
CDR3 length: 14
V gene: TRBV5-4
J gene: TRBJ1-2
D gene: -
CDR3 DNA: TGTGCCAGCAGCTTGGATCGGTGGGGAAATGGCTACACCTTC
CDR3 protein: CASSLDRWGNGYTF

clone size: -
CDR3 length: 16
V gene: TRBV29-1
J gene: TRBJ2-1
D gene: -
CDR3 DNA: TGCAGCGTTCGTACCGGGGGGCCTAAGGAGATAAATGAGCAGTTCTTC
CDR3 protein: CSVRTGGPKEINEQFF

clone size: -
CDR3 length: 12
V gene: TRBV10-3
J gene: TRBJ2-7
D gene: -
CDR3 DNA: TGTGCCATCAGTGCTACAGTCTACGAGCAGTACTTC
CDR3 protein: CAISATVYEQYF

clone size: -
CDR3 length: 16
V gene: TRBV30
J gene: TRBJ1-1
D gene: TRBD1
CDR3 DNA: TGTGCCTGGAGCCCTGACAGGGGATCAGGGAACACTGAAGCTTTCTTT
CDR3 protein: CAWSPDRGSGNTEAFF

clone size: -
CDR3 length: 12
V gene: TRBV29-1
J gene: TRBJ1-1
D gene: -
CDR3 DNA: TGCAGCGTTGGGTCCGGGGGCACTGAAGCTTTCTTT
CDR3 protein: CSVGSGGTEAFF

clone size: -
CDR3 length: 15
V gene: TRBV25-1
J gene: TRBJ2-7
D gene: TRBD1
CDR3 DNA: TGTGCCAGCAAGCAAGGGACAGGCCCTTCCTACGAGCAGTACTTC
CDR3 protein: CASKQGTGPSYEQYF

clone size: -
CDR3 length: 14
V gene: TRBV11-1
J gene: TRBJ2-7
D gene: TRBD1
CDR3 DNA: TGTGCCAGCAGCCCATCGACAGGGGAGGACGAGCAGTACTTC
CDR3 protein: CASSPSTGEDEQYF